This entry concerns a single TCR beta chain. Its antigen is as yet unknown. At one end the junction does not follow the germline gene, possibly because of a read error. Researchers generated TCR beta cDNA from approximately 520 ng of total RNA, relying on a constant-region primer. The TCR beta library was amplified through three nested multiplex PCR rounds in a modified ARM-PCR procedure. The first two PCR rounds used TRBV1-TRBV30 primers with a Cbeta primer, nine to ten cycles each. TCRdb processed the multiplex PCR reads anew with MiXCR; each CDR3 protein has one entry. The table lists 30,000 to 40,000 distinct CDR3 sequences, approximately 73% of them singletons. Extraction of RNA together with DNA used about 17-34 mg of unsorted bulk tissue. The proportion of viable tumor cells exceeded 80% in every tumor sample. From germline, CDR1 is ENHRY and CDR2 SYGVKD. CDR3 size: 14 residues. This record comes from a study of tumor-infiltrating lymphocytes in primary liver carcinoma. Overall study: Lesions, classed as T1-T3 N0M0, spanned 4.2 to 10 cm across.

Study-wide points: Relative to tumor region pairs, the tumor-adjacent and tumor-blood pairs showed overlap that was lower.

The sample taken for sequencing was liver tumor tissue from sampling region 4. Subset: tumor region T4, right-lateral pole. The V call is TRBV10-3, the J call TRBJ1-1, with D tentatively TRBD1 (6 bases). The TCR was taken from a man aged 40-50 years with primary liver carcinoma and hepatitis B virus infection. The DNA for the CDR3 is TGTACCATCCGAGGGGGAGGAGTGAACACTGAAGCCTTCTTT. Its protein is CTIRGGGVNTEAFF.